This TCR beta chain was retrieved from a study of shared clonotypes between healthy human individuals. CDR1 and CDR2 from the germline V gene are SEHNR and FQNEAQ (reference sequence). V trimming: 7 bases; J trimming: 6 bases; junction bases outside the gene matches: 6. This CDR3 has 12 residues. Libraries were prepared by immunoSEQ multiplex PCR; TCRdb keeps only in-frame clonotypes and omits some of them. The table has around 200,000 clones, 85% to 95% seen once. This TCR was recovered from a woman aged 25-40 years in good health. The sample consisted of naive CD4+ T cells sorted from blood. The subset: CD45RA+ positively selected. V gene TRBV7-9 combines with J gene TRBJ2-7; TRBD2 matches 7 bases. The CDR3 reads CASTSGVGEQYF. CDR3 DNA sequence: TGTGCCAGCACGAGCGGGGTGGGCGAGCAGTACTTC.